What follows describes a single TCR beta chain. This clone was recorded only once. No antigen is known for it. No base quality values were provided; no much bigger clone lies one nucleotide off. This record comes from a study of T cell changes during pregnancy in multiple sclerosis (dated by TCRdb to between 2017 and 2020). For the wider study: Changes in the T cell repertoire over the course of pregnancy were examined in this study in women with multiple sclerosis.

From the germline V gene, CDR1 is SGHNT and CDR2 is YENEEA. Taken from cysteine to phenylalanine, the CDR3 has 15 residues. CDR3 DNA is the only sequence kept; it has 45 bases, read in frame from the first base. Trimming accounts for 3 bases at V and 2 bases at J, while the number of junction bases matched to no gene is 4. Libraries were prepared through the immunoSEQ multiplex PCR assay. Imported from immuneACCESS, the table was reduced by TCRdb to in-frame sequences with V and J called. These copies leave out some clones; in studies compared against another copy, an unresolved V gene accounts for under half, and the cause of the remainder is not known. The sample table holds more than 55,000 clones, of which 90% to 95% were seen once. The top ten hold 1% to 1.5% of the sample.

This chain joins TRBV11-3 to TRBJ2-5, with TRBD2 identical over 9 junction bases. Sequences were derived from peripheral blood, sampled after pregnancy. The TCR sequence derives from a female donor in good health, enrolled as a control in a pregnancy study. The sequence in DNA is TGTGCCAGCAGCTTCGCGGGGGGGAATCAAGAGACCCAGTACTTC. Protein translation: CASSFAGGNQETQYF.